What follows are 30 T cell receptor beta chains derived from one specimen sequenced in a study of CD8+ T cells in alopecia areata. Reverse transcription of extracted RNA yielded cDNA, which provided the sequencing template. Sequencing was performed with immunoSEQ multiplex PCR; in TCRdb, only in-frame clones are kept and a portion is missing. The table has a few hundred thousand clones, 35% to 45% seen once. Documented treatment: oral pan-JAK inhibitor, 5-10 mg twice daily. This specimen was CD4+ T cells sorted from blood, taken between weeks 30 and 35, from a patient treated with tofacitinib. These receptors originate from a human donor with alopecia areata.

The chain joins TRBV5-6 to TRBJ2-5; D is unclear. The CDR3 is 11 residues long. Germline CDR1 reads SGHDT; CDR2 reads YYEEEE. V lost 6 bases, J lost 5 bases, and 8 bases lay in between. CDR3 DNA sequence: TGTGCCAGCACGTCCTCGGAGACCCAGTACTTC. Protein product: CASTSSETQYF.

The count of this clone is one. The chain combines TRBV6-1 with TRBJ1-6, with TRBD1 identical over 9 bases. With 6 bases clipped from V and 8 bases from J, the junction kept 8 bases outside the gene matches. The CDR3 is 15 residues long. Germline loops: CDR1 MNHNS, CDR2 SASEGT. The CDR3 DNA sequence: TGTGCCAGCAGCAGAGCGGGACAGGGAGATTCACCCCTCCACTTT. This translates into CASSRAGQGDSPLHF.

The chain uses TRBV30 and TRBJ1-2; TRBD1 is a possible D gene (5 bases). The CDR3 totals 18 residues. The germline V gene has CDR1 GTSNPN and CDR2 SVGIG (reference sequence). The V and J ends lost 0 bases and 5 bases respectively, with 25 bases between them. Here the CDR3 DNA reads TGTGCCTGGAGTGTCGTGGGAGGCCCCGCGGGGGAGAGGTATGGCTACACCTTC. Its translation is CAWSVVGGPAGERYGYTF.

The chain joins TRBV5-1 to TRBJ2-6; 12 nucleotides agree with TRBD1. The CDR3 covers 14 residues. Germline V gene sequence: CDR1 SGHRS, CDR2 YFSETQ. The J segment lost 15 bases and the V segment lost 0 bases, leaving 4 bases of the junction unmatched. The chain's CDR3 is CASSLDPGQGALTF. The CDR3 coding sequence is TGCGCCAGCAGCTTGGATCCGGGACAGGGGGCCCTGACTTTC.

The chain links TRBV4-1 to TRBJ2-7; possibly TRBD1 for D (7 bases). The CDR3 contains 15 residues. Deletions cut 4 bases from V and 6 bases from J, with 19 bases between. Germline CDR1 and CDR2: MGHRA and YSYEKL. The chain's CDR3 is CASSPLPGGIVEQYF. In DNA, the CDR3 is TGCGCCAGCAGCCCCCTCCCAGGGGGGATAGTCGAGCAGTACTTC.

The chain is built from TRBV27 and TRBJ1-2, with 7 bases aligning to TRBD1. Trimming cost V 6 bases and J 4 bases; bases outside gene matches: 2. The CDR3 spans 12 residues. Germline CDR1 is MNHEY and CDR2 is SMNVEV (reference sequence). The CDR3 sequence: CASRQGFYGYTF. The CDR3 coding sequence is TGTGCCAGCAGACAGGGGTTCTATGGCTACACCTTC.

Remarks on this clone: This is likely an artifact of a read error, given a far larger clone one base away. Other DNA sequences in the sample encode the same CDR3. J is TRBJ2-5 and V is TRBV25-1; D not certain. CDR3 length equals 11 residues. The ends were cut back, 4 bases at V and 4 bases at J, with 4 bases in the middle. Germline loops: CDR1 MGHDK, CDR2 SYGVNS. The CDR3 protein is CASSVGETQYF. The CDR3 bases are TGTGCCAGCAGTGTGGGAGAGACCCAGTACTTC.

This clone was seen only a few times. The gene calls are TRBV30 and TRBJ1-2, with D hard to call. The CDR3 is 14 amino acids. CDR1 and CDR2 from the germline V gene are GTSNPN and SVGIG (reference sequence). V gave up 2 bases and J gave up 4 bases, with 14 bases separating them. Written as DNA, the CDR3 is TGTGCCTGGAGTAGGAACGCCAACCCCTATGGCTACACCTTC. Amino acids: CAWSRNANPYGYTF.

The gene calls are TRBV4-2 and TRBJ2-1; D possibly corresponds to TRBD1 (6 bases). The V end was cut by 4 bases, the J end by 5 bases, with 12 bases between. Germline V lookup: CDR1 LGHNA, CDR2 YNFKEQ. This CDR3 region has 14 residues. CDR3 amino acids: CASSPQTGNNEQFF. DNA of the CDR3: TGTGCCAGCAGCCCCCAAACAGGGAACAATGAGCAGTTCTTC.

This rearrangement joins TRBV7-2 to TRBJ2-3, with D possibly being TRBD1 or TRBD2 (5 bases each). CDR1 and CDR2 from the germline V gene are SGHTA and FQGNSA. CDR3 size: 18 residues. V was clipped by 1 base and J by 0 bases, with 17 bases between them. The CDR3 nucleotides read TGTGCCAGCAGCTTAGGAGTGGCCCCCGGGGCCAGCACAGATACGCAGTATTTT. Protein product: CASSLGVAPGASTDTQYF.

V usage is TRBV13 and J usage is TRBJ2-6; 12 bases agree with TRBD2. J gave up 1 base and V 2 bases, and 9 bases lay outside the gene matches. Per the germline V gene, CDR1 is PRHDT and CDR2 is FYEKMQ (reference sequence). The CDR3 has 20 amino acids. CDR3 nucleotides: TGTGCCAGCAGCTTACGACTAGCGGGGGCCCTGAGGTCTGGGGCCAACGTCCTGACTTTC. It encodes CASSLRLAGALRSGANVLTF.

For the CDR3, the DNA is TGTGCCAGCACGCAGGGGGGATATTTTAGACAGAACACCGGGGAGCTGTTTTTT. Amino acid sequence: CASTQGGYFRQNTGELFF. The chain recombines TRBV4-2 with TRBJ2-2, with D possibly being TRBD1 (7 bases). The CDR3 extends over 18 amino acids. Looked up from germline, CDR1 is LGHNA and CDR2 is YNFKEQ. Trimming took off 7 bases at V and 1 base at J, with 22 bases between the two ends.

The rearrangement joins TRBV5-5 to TRBJ1-4, with D perhaps matching TRBD1 (5 bases). Between the trimmed V and J ends, which lost 0 bases and 8 bases, there was a span of 8 bases. The CDR3 covers 13 residues. Germline V gives CDR1 SGHKS, CDR2 YYEKEE (reference sequence). This CDR3 reads CASSLEDREKLFF. The CDR3 nucleotides are TGTGCCAGCAGCTTGGAAGACAGAGAAAAACTGTTTTTT.

The V call is TRBV6-5, the J call TRBJ2-7; D is ambiguous. With 5 bases removed from V and 6 bases from J, the gap between germline ends came to 20 bases. The CDR3 has 15 amino acids. The germline gives CDR1 MNHEY, CDR2 SVGAGI. CDR3 DNA sequence: TGTGCCAGCAGTCCCGACCGTCCCCATCGGAGCGAGCAGTACTTC. Translation gives CASSPDRPHRSEQYF.

CDR3 DNA sequence: TGCAGCGTTGATTCGACTAGCGGAATTACCTACAATGAGCAGTTCTTC. The encoded protein is CSVDSTSGITYNEQFF. The chain combines TRBV29-1 with TRBJ2-1, with 9 bases identical to TRBD2. After removal of 3 bases from V and 2 bases from J, the junction contained 8 bases not matched to a gene. Germline values: CDR1 SQVTM, CDR2 ANQGSEA. The CDR3 is made up of 16 amino acids.

This clone was seen more than once but under ten times. The V gene is TRBV4-1, the J gene TRBJ2-7; 12 bases match TRBD2. There are 16 residues in the CDR3. The germline gives CDR1 MGHRA, CDR2 YSYEKL. Losses at the gene ends were 3 bases for V and 0 bases for J; bases not matched to a gene: 3. The CDR3 reads CASSHKTSGSSYEQYF. For the CDR3, the DNA is TGCGCCAGCAGCCACAAGACTAGCGGGAGCTCCTACGAGCAGTACTTC.

This chain links TRBV7-9 with TRBJ1-6; 10 bases are shared with TRBD1. Germline-derived CDR1 and CDR2 are SEHNR and FQNEAQ (reference sequence). This CDR3 contains 14 residues. J lost 12 bases, V lost 5 bases, and 7 bases had no gene match. DNA for the CDR3: TGTGCCAGCAGCGAGGGACAGGGGTTGCGACCCCTCCACTTT. Its protein product is CASSEGQGLRPLHF.

The rearrangement links TRBV29-1 to TRBJ1-1; D call uncertain. Per germline, CDR1 SQVTM and CDR2 ANQGSEA. The CDR3 has 10 residues. V shed 2 bases and J shed 11 bases, with 9 bases lying between them. The CDR3 is CSVEPSIAFF. CDR3 sequence (DNA): TGCAGCGTTGAACCGTCGATCGCTTTCTTT.

The chain joins TRBV6-5 to TRBJ1-1; the match to TRBD1 covers 7 bases. The ends lost 10 bases at V and 4 bases at J; junction bases unmatched: 3. Germline V CDR1 and CDR2: MNHEY, SVGAGI. The CDR3 runs to 11 residues. The CDR3 bases are TGTGCCACCTACAGGGGCACTGAAGCTTTCTTT. Translating it yields CATYRGTEAFF.

This clone was seen more than once but under ten times. The chain has TRBV19 and TRBJ2-2, with D unclear. Germline loops: CDR1 LNHDA, CDR2 SQIVND (reference sequence). Trimming removed 7 bases from V and 0 bases from J, with 15 bases in between. The CDR3 totals 16 residues. CDR3 sequence reads: CASTMGNFANTGELFF. The CDR3 nucleotides are TGTGCCAGTACCATGGGCAATTTCGCGAACACCGGGGAGCTGTTTTTT. The variable domain in full, completed from reference TRBV19 and TRBJ2-2, reads DGGITQSPKYLFRKEGQNVTLSCEQNLNHDAMYWYRQDPGQGLRLIYYSQIVNDFQKGDIAEGYSVSREKKESFPLTVTSAQKNPTAFYLCASTMGNFANTGELFFGEGSRLTVL.

The chain links TRBV9 to TRBJ2-3; D possibly corresponds to TRBD1 (6 bases). V was pared by 3 bases and J by 4 bases, with 15 bases between. This CDR3 comprises 15 residues. Germline-derived CDR1 and CDR2 are SGDLS and YYNGEE. CDR3 nucleotides: TGTGCCAGCAGCGCAGGGGCTAGTCGGGCAGATACGCAGTATTTT. This sequence encodes CASSAGASRADTQYF.

The chain carries TRBV18 and TRBJ2-7; the D gene is possibly TRBD2 (8 bases). CDR3 length equals 18 residues. Germline-derived CDR1 and CDR2 are KGHSH and LQKENI. Trimming took 3 bases from V and 6 from J, leaving 27 bases between them. The CDR3 loop reads CASSPGGGTAVPPSEQYF. The CDR3 region has the DNA TGTGCCAGCTCACCCGGGGGGGGGACAGCCGTACCCCCATCCGAGCAGTACTTC.

This clone came up a few times. The chain has TRBV7-2 and TRBJ2-3; TRBD1 is a possible D gene (5 bases). The ends were cut back, 3 bases at V and 1 base at J, with 8 bases in the middle. Germline V gives CDR1 SGHTA, CDR2 FQGNSA. CDR3 size: 14 residues. CDR3 loop: CASSLPRGTDTQYF. The CDR3 nucleotides read TGTGCCAGCAGCTTGCCCAGGGGCACAGATACGCAGTATTTT.

V usage is TRBV7-9 and J usage is TRBJ1-1; D uncertain. Between the trimmed V and J ends, which lost 5 bases and 3 bases, there was a span of 13 bases. Germline CDR1 and CDR2: SEHNR and FQNEAQ (reference sequence). The CDR3 extends over 14 amino acids. The CDR3 DNA reads TGTGCCAGCAGCCCCCGGGTATCGGACACTGAAGCTTTCTTT. Protein: CASSPRVSDTEAFF.

This clone has only a few counts. This chain connects TRBV11-2 to TRBJ2-2; 8 bases are a match to TRBD2. The J segment lost 0 bases and the V segment lost 3 bases, leaving 3 bases of the junction unmatched. Germline-derived CDR1 and CDR2 are SGHAT and FQNNGV. The CDR3 runs to 16 residues. CDR3 residues: CASSFPGLANTGELFF. CDR3 nucleotides: TGTGCCAGCAGCTTCCCGGGACTAGCGAACACCGGGGAGCTGTTTTTT.

CDR3 coding DNA: TGTGCCAGCAGTGAAGCAAACACTAAAGAGACCCAGTACTTC. Its translation: CASSEANTKETQYF. The chain is built from TRBV6-1 and TRBJ2-5; D not certain. V lost 0 bases, J lost 3 bases, and 8 bases lay in between. Per the germline V gene, CDR1 is MNHNS and CDR2 is SASEGT. The CDR3 is made up of 14 amino acids.

This clone showed up just once. The chain employs TRBV7-6 and TRBJ2-7; 9 nucleotides agree with TRBD1. The CDR3 length is 16 residues. The germline V gene encodes CDR1 SGHVS and CDR2 FNYEAQ. V trimming: 0 bases; J trimming: 6 bases; junction bases outside the gene matches: 9. DNA of the CDR3: TGTGCCAGCAGCTTAGCGCCGCCGGACAGGGGAGGCGAGCAGTACTTC. Protein product: CASSLAPPDRGGEQYF.

This clone has just a few counts. The CDR3 coding sequence is TGTGCCGTCAGGGCCTATACGCCTCAAAGAGATGGCTACACCTTC. Its protein product is CAVRAYTPQRDGYTF. The chain uses TRBV30 and TRBJ1-2; possible D gene TRBD1, 5 bases. The CDR3 contains 15 residues. Germline V CDR1 and CDR2: GTSNPN, SVGIG (reference sequence). Between the trimmed V and J ends, which lost 8 bases and 6 bases, there was a span of 25 bases.

The chain combines TRBV9 with TRBJ2-3; 11 bases match TRBD2. V was pared by 4 bases and J by 1 base, with 5 bases of the junction left unmatched. CDR1 SGDLS and CDR2 YYNGEE come from the germline V gene. CDR3 size: 16 residues. For the CDR3, the DNA is TGTGCCAGCAGCTTTCAGACTAGCGGGGGCACAGATACGCAGTATTTT. Translated: CASSFQTSGGTDTQYF.

The chain couples TRBV29-1 to TRBJ1-1; D uncertain. The CDR3 is 12 amino acids. V lost 4 bases and J 6 bases, leaving 12 bases between the germline ends. CDR1 and CDR2 (germline): SQVTM, ANQGSEA. This chain's CDR3 is CSVGRNQAEAFF. As DNA, the CDR3 is TGCAGCGTTGGGCGCAACCAAGCTGAAGCTTTCTTT. The entire variable domain, with the rest obtained from reference TRBV29-1 and TRBJ1-1, is as follows: SAVISQKPSRDICQRGTSLTIQCQVDSQVTMMFWYRQQPGQSLTLIATANQGSEATYESGFVIDKFPISRPNLTFSTLTVSNMSPEDSSIYLCSVGRNQAEAFFGQGTRLTVV.